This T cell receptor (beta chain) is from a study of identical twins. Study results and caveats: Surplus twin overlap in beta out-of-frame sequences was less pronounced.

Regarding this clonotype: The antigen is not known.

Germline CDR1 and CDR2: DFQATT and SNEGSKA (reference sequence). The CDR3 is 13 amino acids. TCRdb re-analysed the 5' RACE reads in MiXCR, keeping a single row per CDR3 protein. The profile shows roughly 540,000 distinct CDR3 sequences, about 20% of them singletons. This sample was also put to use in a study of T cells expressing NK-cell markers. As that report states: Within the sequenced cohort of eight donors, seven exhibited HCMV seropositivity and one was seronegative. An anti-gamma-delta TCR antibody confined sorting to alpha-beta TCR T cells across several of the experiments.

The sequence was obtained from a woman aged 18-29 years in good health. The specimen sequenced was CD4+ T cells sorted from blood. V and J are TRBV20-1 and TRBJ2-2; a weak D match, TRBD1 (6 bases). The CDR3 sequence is CSAPGHLTGELFF. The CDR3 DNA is TGCAGCGCACCGGGACACCTCACCGGGGAGCTGTTTTTT.